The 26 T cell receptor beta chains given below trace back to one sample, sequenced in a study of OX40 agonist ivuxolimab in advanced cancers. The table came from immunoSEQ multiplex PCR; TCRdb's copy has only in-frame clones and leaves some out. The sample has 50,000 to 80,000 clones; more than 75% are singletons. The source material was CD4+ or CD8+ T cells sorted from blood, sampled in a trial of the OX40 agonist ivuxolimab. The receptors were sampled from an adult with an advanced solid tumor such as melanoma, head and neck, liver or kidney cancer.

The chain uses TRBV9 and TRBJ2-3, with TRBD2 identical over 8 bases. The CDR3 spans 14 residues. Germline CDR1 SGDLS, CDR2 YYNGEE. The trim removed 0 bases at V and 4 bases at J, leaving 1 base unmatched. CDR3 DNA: TGTGCCAGCAGCGTAGGCGGGAGGTCAGATACGCAGTATTTT. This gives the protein CASSVGGRSDTQYF.

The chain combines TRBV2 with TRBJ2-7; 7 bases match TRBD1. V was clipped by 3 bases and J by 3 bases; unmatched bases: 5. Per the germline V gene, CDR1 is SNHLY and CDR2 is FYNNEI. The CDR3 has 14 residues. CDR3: CASSEGDSFYEQYF. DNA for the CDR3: TGTGCCAGCAGTGAGGGGGACAGTTTCTACGAGCAGTACTTC.

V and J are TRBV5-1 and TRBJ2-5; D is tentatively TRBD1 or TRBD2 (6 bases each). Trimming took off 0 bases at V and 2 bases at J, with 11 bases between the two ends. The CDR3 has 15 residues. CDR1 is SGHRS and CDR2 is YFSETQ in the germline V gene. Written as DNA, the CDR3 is TGCGCCAGCAGCTTGGGCGGGACACCACAAGAGACCCAGTACTTC. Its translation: CASSLGGTPQETQYF.

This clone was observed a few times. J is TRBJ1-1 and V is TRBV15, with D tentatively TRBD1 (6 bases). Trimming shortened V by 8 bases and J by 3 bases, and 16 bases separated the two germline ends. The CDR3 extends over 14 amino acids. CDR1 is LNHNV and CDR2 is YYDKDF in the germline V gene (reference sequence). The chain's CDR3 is CATSPDRTHTEAFF. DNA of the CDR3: TGTGCCACCTCCCCGGACAGAACCCACACTGAAGCTTTCTTT. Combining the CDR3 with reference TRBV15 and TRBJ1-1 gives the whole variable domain DAMVIQNPRYQVTQFGKPVTLSCSQTLNHNVMYWYQQKSSQAPKLLFHYYDKDFNNEADTPDNFQSRRPNTSFCFLDIRSPGLGDTAMYLCATSPDRTHTEAFFGQGTRLTVV.

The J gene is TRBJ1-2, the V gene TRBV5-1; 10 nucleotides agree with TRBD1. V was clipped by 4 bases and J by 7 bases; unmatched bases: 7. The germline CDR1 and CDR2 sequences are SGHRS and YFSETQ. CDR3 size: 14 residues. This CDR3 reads CASSRDRGESGYTF. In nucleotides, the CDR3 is TGCGCCAGCAGCCGGGACAGGGGAGAATCTGGCTACACCTTC.

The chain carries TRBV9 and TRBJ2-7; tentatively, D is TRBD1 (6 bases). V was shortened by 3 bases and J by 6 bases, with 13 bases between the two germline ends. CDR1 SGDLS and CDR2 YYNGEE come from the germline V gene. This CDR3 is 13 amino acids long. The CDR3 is CASSDRATTEQYF. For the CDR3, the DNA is TGTGCCAGCAGCGACAGGGCTACAACCGAGCAGTACTTC.

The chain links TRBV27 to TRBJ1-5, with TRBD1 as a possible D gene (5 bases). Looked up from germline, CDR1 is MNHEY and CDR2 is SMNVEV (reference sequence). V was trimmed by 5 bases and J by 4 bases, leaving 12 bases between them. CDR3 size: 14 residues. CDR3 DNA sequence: TGTGCCAGCAGTCTCCAGGGTCGAAATCAGCCCCAGCATTTT. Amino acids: CASSLQGRNQPQHF.

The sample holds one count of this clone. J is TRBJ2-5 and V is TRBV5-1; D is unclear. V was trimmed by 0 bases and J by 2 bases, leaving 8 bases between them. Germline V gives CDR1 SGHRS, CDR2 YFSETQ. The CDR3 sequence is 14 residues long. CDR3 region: CASSLGSTQETQYF. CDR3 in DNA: TGCGCCAGCAGCTTGGGGTCTACTCAAGAGACCCAGTACTTC.

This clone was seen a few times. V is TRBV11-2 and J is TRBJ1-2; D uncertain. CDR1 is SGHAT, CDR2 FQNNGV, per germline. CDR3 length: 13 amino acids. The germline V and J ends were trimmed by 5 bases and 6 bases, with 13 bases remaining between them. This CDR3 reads CASSPVVRDGYTF. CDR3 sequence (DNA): TGTGCCAGCAGCCCAGTGGTTAGGGATGGCTACACCTTC.

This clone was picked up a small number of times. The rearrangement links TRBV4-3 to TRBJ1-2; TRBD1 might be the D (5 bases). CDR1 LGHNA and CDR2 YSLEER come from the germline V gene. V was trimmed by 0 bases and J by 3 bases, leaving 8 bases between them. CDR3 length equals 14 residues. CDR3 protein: CASSQDRAYYGYTF. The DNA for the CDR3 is TGCGCCAGCAGCCAAGACAGGGCGTACTATGGCTACACCTTC.

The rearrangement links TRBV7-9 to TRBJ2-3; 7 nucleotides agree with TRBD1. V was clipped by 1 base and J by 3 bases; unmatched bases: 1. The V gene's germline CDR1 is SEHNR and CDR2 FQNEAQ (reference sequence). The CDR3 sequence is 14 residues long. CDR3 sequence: CASSLVTGTDTQYF. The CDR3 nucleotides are TGTGCCAGCAGCTTAGTGACAGGGACAGATACGCAGTATTTT.

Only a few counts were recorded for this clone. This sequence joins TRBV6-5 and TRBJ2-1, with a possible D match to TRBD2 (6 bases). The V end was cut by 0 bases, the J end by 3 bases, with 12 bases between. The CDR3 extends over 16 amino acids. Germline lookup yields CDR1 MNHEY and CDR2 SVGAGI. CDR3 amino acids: CASSYSGTGVYNEQFF. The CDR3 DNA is TGTGCCAGCAGTTACTCGGGGACGGGAGTCTACAATGAGCAGTTCTTC.

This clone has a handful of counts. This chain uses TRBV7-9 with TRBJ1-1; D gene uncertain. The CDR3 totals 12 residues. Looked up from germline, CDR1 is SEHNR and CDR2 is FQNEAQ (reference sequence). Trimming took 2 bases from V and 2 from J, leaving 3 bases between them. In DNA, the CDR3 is TGTGCCAGCAGCTTAAGTAACACTGAAGCTTTCTTT. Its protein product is CASSLSNTEAFF.

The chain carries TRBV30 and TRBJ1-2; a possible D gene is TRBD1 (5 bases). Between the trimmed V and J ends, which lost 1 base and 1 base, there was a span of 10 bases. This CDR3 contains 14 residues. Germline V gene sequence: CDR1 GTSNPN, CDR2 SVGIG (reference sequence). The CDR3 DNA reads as TGTGCCTGGAGTGCGGGCAGGGTTAACTATGGCTACACCTTC. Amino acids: CAWSAGRVNYGYTF.

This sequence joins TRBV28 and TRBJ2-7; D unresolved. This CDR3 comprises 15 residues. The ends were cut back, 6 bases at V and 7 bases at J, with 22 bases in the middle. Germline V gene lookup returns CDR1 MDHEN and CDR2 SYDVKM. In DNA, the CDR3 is TGTGCCAGCAGCACACCCCACGGGCAGCTCGGAGAGCAGTACTTC. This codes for CASSTPHGQLGEQYF.

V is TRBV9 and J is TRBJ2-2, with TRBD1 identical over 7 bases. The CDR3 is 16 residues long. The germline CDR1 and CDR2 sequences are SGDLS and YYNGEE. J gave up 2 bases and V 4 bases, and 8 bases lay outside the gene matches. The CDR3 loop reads CASSPRQGINTGELFF. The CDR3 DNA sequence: TGTGCCAGCAGCCCCCGACAGGGAATAAACACCGGGGAGCTGTTTTTT. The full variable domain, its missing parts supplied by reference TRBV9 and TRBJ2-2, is DSGVTQTPKHLITATGQRVTLRCSPRSGDLSVYWYQQSLDQGLQFLIQYYNGEERAKGNILERFSAQQFPDLHSELNLSSLELGDSALYFCASSPRQGINTGELFFGEGSRLTVL.

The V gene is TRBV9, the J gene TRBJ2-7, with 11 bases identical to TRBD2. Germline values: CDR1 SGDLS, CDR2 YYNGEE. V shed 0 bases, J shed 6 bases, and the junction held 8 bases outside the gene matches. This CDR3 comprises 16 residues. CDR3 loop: CASSVGDSGRVGEQYF. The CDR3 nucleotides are TGTGCCAGCAGCGTAGGTGATAGCGGGAGGGTAGGCGAGCAGTACTTC.

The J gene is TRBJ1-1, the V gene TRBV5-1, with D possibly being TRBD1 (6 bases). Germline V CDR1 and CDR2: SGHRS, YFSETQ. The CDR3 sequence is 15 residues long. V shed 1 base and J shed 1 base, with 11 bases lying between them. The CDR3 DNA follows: TGCGCCAGCAGCTTGATCGGACAGTCGAACACTGAAGCTTTCTTT. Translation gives CASSLIGQSNTEAFF.

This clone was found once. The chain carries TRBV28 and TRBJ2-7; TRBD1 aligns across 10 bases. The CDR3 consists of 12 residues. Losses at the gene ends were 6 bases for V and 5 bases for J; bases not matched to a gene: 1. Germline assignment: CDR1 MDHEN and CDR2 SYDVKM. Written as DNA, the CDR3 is TGTGCCAGCAGGACAGGGGGCAACGAGCAGTACTTC. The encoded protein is CASRTGGNEQYF.

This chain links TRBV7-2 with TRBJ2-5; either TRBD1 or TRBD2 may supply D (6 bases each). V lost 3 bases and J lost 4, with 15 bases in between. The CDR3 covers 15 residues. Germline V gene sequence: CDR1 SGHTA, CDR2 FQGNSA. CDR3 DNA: TGTGCCAGCAGCTTTCAGGGAGGAGGGGGAGAGACCCAGTACTTC. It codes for CASSFQGGGGETQYF. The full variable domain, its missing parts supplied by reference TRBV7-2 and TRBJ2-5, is GAGVSQSPSNKVTEKGKDVELRCDPISGHTALYWYRQSLGQGLEFLIYFQGNSAPDKSGLPSDRFSAERTGGSVSTLTIQRTQQEDSAVYLCASSFQGGGGETQYFGPGTRLLVL.

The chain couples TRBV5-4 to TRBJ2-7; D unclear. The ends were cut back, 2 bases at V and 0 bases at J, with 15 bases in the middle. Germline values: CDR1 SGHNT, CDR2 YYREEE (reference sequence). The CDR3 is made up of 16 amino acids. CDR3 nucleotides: TGTGCCAGCAGCTTTAGAATACAGTCCCTCTCCTACGAGCAGTACTTC. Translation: CASSFRIQSLSYEQYF.

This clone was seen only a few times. The CDR3 sequence: CASSAGTSSNTGELFF. The CDR3 nucleotides are TGTGCCAGCAGTGCAGGGACTAGCTCAAACACCGGGGAGCTGTTTTTT. The chain has TRBV25-1 and TRBJ2-2; TRBD2 agrees at 9 bases. The V gene end was trimmed by 4 bases and the J gene end by 2 bases; junction bases not matched to a gene: 5. The germline V gene has CDR1 MGHDK and CDR2 SYGVNS. This CDR3 has 16 residues.

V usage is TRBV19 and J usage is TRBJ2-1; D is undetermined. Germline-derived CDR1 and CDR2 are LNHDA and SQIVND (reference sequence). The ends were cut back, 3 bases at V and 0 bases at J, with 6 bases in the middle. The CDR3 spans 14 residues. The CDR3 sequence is CASSMALSYNEQFF. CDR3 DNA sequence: TGTGCCAGTAGTATGGCTCTCTCCTACAATGAGCAGTTCTTC.

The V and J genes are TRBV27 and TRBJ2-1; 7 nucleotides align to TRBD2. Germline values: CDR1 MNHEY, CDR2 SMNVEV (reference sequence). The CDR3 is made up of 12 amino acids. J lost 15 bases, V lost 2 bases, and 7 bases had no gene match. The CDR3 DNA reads TGTGCCAGCAGTTTAGTTGGCGGGAGATCGTTCTTC. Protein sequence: CASSLVGGRSFF.

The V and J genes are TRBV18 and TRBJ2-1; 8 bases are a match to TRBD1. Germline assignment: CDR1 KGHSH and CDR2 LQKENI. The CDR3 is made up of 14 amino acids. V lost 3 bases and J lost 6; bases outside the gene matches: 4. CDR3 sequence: CASSPFTGGNEQFF. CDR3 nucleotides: TGTGCCAGCTCACCCTTCACAGGGGGCAATGAGCAGTTCTTC.

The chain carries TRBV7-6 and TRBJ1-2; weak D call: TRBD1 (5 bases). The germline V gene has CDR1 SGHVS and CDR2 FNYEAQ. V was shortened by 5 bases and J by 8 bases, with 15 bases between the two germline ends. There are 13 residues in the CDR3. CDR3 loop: CASSPDSKRGYTF. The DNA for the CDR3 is TGTGCCAGCAGCCCCGACAGTAAAAGGGGCTACACCTTC.